This TCR beta chain derives from a study of technical replicates of blood from a few donors. The table came from immunoSEQ multiplex PCR; TCRdb's copy has only in-frame clones and leaves some out. The sample yields fewer than 70,000 clones, 94% seen once. This clone was seen a handful of times. This TCR was recovered from a human donor in good health. Material for sequencing was T cells isolated from PBMCs.

The CDR3 sequence is CASSGQGYTEAFF. DNA of the CDR3: TGCGCCAGCTCGGGACAGGGGTACACTGAAGCTTTCTTT. The genes are TRBV10-1 and TRBJ1-1, with TRBD1 matching 10 bases. This CDR3 is 13 amino acids long. With 8 bases clipped from V and 3 bases from J, the junction kept 3 bases outside the gene matches. Per germline, CDR1 WNHNN and CDR2 SYGVQD (reference sequence).